Described below is a single T cell receptor beta chain sequence and its context. Antigen specificity is unknown. The PCR employed 60 Vbeta primers together with 13 Jbeta primers. Generated by immunoSEQ multiplex PCR, the TCRdb table keeps only in-frame clones and is missing some. Of 150,000 to 200,000 clones in the sample, more than 60% are singletons; the top ten hold about 1.5%. At the time of sampling, donors were nominally healthy, though unrecorded immune exposures were likely. This sample stems from a study of cytomegalovirus exposure and HLA in healthy donors. Germline assignment: CDR1 SGHTA and CDR2 FQGNSA. The CDR3 spans 18 residues. After removal of 0 bases from V and 6 bases from J, the junction contained 12 bases not matched to a gene. Study outcomes and limitations: Sequence variants that were highly shared formed a cluster that was likely a sequencing artifact.

The genes are TRBV7-2 and TRBJ2-3; 10 bases map to TRBD2. Sequences were obtained from PBMCs. This receptor was taken from a man aged 18-30 years in good health and CMV-seronegative. The CDR3 region is CASSLARGASGSSDTQYF. In DNA form, the CDR3 reads TGTGCCAGCAGCTTAGCGCGGGGGGCTAGCGGGAGTTCCGATACGCAGTATTTT.